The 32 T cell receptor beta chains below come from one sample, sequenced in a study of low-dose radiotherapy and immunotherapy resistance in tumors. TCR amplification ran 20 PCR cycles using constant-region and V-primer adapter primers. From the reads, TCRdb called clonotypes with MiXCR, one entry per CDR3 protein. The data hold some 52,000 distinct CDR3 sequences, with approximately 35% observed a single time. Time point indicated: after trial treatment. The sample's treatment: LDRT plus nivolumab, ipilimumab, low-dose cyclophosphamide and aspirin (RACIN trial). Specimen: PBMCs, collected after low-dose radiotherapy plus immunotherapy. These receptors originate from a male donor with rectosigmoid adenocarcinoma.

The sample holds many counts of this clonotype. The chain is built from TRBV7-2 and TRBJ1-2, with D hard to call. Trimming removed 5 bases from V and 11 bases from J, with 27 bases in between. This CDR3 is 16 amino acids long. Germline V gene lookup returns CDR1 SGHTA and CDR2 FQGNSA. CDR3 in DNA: TGTGCCAGCAGCCCAGACGGCGGGGAACTAAAGAAAGGGTACACCTTC. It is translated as CASSPDGGELKKGYTF.

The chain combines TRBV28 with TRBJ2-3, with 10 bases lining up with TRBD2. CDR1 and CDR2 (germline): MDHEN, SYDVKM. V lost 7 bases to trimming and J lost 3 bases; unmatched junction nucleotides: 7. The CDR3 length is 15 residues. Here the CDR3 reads CASTLAGKGTDTQYF. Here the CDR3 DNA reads TGTGCCAGCACACTAGCGGGGAAGGGTACAGATACGCAGTATTTT.

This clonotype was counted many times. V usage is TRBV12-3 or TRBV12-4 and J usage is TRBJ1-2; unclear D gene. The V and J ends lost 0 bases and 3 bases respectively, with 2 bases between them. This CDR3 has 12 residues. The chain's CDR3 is CASSLADYGYTF. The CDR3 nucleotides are TGTGCCAGCAGTTTAGCAGACTATGGCTACACCTTC.

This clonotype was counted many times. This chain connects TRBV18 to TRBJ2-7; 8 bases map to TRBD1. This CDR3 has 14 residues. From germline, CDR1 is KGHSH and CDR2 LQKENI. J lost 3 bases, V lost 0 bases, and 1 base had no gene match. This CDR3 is CASSPPGTGYEQYF. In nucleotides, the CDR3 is TGTGCCAGCTCACCACCAGGGACAGGCTACGAGCAGTACTTC. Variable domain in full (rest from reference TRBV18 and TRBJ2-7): NAGVMQNPRHLVRRRGQEARLRCSPMKGHSHVYWYRQLPEEGLKFMVYLQKENIIDESGMPKERFSAEFPKEGPSILRIQQVVRGDSAAYFCASSPPGTGYEQYFGPGTRLTVT.

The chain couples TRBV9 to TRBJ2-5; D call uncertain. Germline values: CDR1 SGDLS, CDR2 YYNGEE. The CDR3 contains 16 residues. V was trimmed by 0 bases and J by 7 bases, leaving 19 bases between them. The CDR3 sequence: CASSVDRVAAAGTQYF. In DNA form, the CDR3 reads TGTGCCAGCAGCGTAGATCGGGTCGCGGCGGCAGGGACCCAGTACTTC.

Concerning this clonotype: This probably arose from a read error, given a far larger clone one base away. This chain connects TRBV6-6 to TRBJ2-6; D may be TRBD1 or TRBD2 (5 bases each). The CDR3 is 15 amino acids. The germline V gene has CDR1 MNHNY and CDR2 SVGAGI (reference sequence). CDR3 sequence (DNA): TGTGCCACATCCGGGGCCTCCTCTTGGGCCAACGTCCTGACTTTC. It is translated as CATSGASSWANVLTF.

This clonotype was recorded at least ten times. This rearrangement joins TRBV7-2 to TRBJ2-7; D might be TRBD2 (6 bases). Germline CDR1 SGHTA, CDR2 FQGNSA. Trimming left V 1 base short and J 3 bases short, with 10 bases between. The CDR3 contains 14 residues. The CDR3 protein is CASSLGGDVYEQYF. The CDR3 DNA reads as TGTGCCAGCAGCTTAGGCGGGGACGTCTACGAGCAGTACTTC.

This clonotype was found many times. The CDR3 here is CASSYGQGQLQETQYF. In nucleotides, the CDR3 is TGTGCCAGCAGTTACGGGCAGGGACAGCTACAAGAGACCCAGTACTTC. The chain joins TRBV28 to TRBJ2-5, with 7 positions matching TRBD1. Germline V gives CDR1 MDHEN, CDR2 SYDVKM. The V gene end was trimmed by 4 bases and the J gene end by 2 bases; junction bases not matched to a gene: 10. The CDR3 is 16 residues long. Variable domain in full (rest from reference TRBV28 and TRBJ2-5): DVKVTQSSRYLVKRTGEKVFLECVQDMDHENMFWYRQDPGLGLRLIYFSYDVKMKEKGDIPEGYSVSREKKERFSLILESASTNQTSMYLCASSYGQGQLQETQYFGPGTRLLVL.

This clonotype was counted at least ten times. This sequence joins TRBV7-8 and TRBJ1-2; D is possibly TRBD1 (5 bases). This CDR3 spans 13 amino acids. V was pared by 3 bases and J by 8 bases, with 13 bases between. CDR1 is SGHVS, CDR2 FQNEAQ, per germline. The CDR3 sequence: CASSFQGPGGYTF. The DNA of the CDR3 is TGTGCCAGCAGCTTCCAGGGTCCGGGCGGCTACACCTTC.

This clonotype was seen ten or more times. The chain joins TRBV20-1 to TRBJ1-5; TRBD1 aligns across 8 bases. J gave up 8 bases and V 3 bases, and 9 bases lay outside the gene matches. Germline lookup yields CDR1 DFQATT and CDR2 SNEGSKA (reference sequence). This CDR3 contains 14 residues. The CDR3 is CSASVGTGGEPQHF. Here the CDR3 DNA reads TGCAGTGCTAGTGTCGGGACAGGCGGCGAGCCCCAGCATTTT.

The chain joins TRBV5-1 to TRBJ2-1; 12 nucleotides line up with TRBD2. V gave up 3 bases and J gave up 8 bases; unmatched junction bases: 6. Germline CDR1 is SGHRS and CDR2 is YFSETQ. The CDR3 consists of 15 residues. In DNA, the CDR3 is TGCGCCAGCAGCTACGGACTAGCGGGGCTGGATGAGCAGTTCTTC. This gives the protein CASSYGLAGLDEQFF.

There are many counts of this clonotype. Here the CDR3 reads CSASEGGGDTQYF. DNA for the CDR3: TGCAGTGCGTCGGAGGGGGGGGGAGATACGCAGTATTTT. The chain recombines TRBV20-1 with TRBJ2-3; weak D call: TRBD2 (7 bases). This CDR3 has 13 amino acids. Germline lookup yields CDR1 DFQATT and CDR2 SNEGSKA (reference sequence). V lost 6 bases and J lost 5, with 15 bases in between.

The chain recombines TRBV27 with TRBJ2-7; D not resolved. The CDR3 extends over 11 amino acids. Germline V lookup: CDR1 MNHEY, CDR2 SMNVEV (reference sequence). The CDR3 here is CATRRSYEQYF. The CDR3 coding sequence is TGTGCGACTCGACGGTCCTACGAGCAGTACTTC.

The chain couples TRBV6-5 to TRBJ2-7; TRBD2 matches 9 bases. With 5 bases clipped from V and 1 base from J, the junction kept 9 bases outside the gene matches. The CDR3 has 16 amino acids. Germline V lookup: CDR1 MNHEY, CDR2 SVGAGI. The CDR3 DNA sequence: TGTGCCAGCAGTGAGGACGGGACTAGCCTATCCTACGAGCAGTACTTC. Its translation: CASSEDGTSLSYEQYF.

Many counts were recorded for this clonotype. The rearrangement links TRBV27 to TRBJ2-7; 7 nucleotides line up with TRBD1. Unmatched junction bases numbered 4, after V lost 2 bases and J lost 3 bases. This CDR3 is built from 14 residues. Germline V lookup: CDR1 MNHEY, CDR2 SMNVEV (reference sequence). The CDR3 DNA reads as TGTGCCAGCAGTTTAGCGACAGGGAACTACGAGCAGTACTTC. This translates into CASSLATGNYEQYF.

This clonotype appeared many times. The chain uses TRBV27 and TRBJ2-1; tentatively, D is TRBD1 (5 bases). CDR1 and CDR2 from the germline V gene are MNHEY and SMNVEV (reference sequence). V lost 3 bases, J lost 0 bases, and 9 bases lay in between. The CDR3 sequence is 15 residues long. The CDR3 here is CASSFGDSSYNEQFF. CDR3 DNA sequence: TGTGCCAGCAGTTTCGGCGACAGCTCCTACAATGAGCAGTTCTTC.

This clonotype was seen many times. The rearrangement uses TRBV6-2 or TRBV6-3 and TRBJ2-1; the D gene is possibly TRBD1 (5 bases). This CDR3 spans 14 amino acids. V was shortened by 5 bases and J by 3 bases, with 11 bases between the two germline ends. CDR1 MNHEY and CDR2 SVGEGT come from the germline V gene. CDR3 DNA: TGTGCCAGCAGTCCAAGACAGAGCTACAATGAGCAGTTCTTC. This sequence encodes CASSPRQSYNEQFF.

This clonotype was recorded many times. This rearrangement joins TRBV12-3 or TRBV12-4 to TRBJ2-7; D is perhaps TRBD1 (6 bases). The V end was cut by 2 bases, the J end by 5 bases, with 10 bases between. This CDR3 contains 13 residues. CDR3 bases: TGTGCCAGCAGTTTAAACCCAGGGGACGAGCAGTACTTC. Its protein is CASSLNPGDEQYF.

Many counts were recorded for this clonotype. CDR3: CASSQDPRETQYF. The DNA for the CDR3 is TGCGCCAGCAGCCAAGATCCCCGAGAGACCCAGTACTTC. The J gene is TRBJ2-5, the V gene TRBV4-3; D gene unclear. Deletions cut 0 bases from V and 4 bases from J, with 6 bases between. CDR3 length: 13 residues. Germline V CDR1 and CDR2: LGHNA, YSLEER.

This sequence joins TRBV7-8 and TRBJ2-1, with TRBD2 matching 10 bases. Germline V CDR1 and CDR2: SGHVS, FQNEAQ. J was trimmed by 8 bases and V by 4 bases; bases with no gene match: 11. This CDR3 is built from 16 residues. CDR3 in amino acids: CASSSRQRGGHDEQFF. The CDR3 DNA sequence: TGTGCCAGCAGCTCCCGACAGCGGGGGGGCCACGATGAGCAGTTCTTC.

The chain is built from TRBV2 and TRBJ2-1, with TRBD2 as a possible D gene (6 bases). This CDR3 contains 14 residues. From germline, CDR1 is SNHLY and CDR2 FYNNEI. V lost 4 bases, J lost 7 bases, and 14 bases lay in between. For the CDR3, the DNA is TGTGCCAGCAGTGCTAGAGGGAGGTTAAATGAGCAGTTCTTC. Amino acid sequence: CASSARGRLNEQFF.

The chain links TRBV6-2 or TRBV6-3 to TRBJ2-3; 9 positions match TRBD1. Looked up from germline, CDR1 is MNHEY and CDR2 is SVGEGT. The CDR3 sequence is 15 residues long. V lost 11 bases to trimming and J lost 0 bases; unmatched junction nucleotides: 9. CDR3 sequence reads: CAARRDRASTDTQYF. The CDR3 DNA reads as TGTGCCGCACGAAGGGACAGGGCAAGCACAGATACGCAGTATTTT.

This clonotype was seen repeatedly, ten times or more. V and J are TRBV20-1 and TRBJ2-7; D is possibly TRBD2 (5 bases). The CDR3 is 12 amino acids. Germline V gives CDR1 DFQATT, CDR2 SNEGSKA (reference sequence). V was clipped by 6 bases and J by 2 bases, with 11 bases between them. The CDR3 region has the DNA TGCAGTGCCCCGGACTTTACCTACGAGCAGTACTTC. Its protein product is CSAPDFTYEQYF.

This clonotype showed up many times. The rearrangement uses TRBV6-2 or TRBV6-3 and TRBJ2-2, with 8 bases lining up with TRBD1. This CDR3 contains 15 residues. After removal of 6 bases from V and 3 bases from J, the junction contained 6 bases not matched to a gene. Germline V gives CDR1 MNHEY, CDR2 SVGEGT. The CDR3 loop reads CASSPPDRDTGELFF. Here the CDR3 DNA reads TGTGCCAGCAGCCCTCCGGACAGGGACACCGGGGAGCTGTTTTTT.

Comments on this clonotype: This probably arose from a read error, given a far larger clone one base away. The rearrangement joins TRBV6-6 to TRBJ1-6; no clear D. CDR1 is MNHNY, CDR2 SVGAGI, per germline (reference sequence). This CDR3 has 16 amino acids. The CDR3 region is CASSPASESYNSPLYF. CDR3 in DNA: TGTGCCAGCAGTCCCGCCAGCGAGTCCTATAATTCACCCCTCTACTTT.

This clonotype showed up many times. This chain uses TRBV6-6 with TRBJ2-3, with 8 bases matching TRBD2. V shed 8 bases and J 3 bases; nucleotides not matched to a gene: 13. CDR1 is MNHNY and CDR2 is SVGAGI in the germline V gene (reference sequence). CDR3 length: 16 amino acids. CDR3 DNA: TGTGCCAGCCTACCCTCGGGGCGGGGGGTAACAGATACGCAGTATTTT. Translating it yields CASLPSGRGVTDTQYF.

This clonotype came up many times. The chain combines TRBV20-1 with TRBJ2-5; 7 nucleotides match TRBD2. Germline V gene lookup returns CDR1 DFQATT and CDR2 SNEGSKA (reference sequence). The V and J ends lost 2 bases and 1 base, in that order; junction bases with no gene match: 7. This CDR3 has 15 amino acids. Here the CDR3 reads CSARMAGVVQETQYF. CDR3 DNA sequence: TGCAGTGCTAGAATGGCGGGGGTGGTCCAAGAGACCCAGTACTTC.

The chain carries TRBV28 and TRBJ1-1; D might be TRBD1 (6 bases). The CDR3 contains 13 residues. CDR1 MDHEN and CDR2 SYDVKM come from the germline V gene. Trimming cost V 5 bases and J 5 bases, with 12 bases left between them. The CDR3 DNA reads TGTGCCAGCAGTGTAGTAGGACAGACTGAAGCTTTCTTT. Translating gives CASSVVGQTEAFF. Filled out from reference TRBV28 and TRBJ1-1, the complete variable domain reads DVKVTQSSRYLVKRTGEKVFLECVQDMDHENMFWYRQDPGLGLRLIYFSYDVKMKEKGDIPEGYSVSREKKERFSLILESASTNQTSMYLCASSVVGQTEAFFGQGTRLTVV.

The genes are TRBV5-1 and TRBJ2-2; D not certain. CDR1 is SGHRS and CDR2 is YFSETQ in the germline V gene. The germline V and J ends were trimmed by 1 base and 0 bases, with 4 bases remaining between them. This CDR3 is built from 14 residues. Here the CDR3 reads CASSLITNTGELFF. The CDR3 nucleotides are TGCGCCAGCAGCTTGATAACGAACACCGGGGAGCTGTTTTTT.

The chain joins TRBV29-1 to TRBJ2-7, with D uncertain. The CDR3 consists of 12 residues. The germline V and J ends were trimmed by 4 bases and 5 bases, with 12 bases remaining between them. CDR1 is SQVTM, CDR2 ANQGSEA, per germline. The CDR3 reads CSVVVQSHEQYF. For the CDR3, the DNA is TGCAGCGTTGTAGTACAGTCCCACGAGCAGTACTTC.

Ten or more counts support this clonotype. CDR3: CASSLSGIMNTEAFF. The CDR3 nucleotides read TGCGCCAGCAGCCTTTCCGGGATTATGAACACTGAAGCTTTCTTT. The rearrangement links TRBV5-1 to TRBJ1-1; D remains unclear. Germline CDR1 and CDR2: SGHRS and YFSETQ. Trimming pared 4 bases from V and 0 bases from J, leaving 13 bases between. CDR3 length: 15 amino acids.

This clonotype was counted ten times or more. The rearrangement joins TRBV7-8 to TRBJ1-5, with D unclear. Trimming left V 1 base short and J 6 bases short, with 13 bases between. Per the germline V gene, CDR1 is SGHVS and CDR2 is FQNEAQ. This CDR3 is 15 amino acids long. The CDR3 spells CASSLGVGKVQPQHF. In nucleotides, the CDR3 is TGTGCCAGCAGCTTAGGCGTCGGTAAAGTTCAGCCCCAGCATTTT.